A single sample is the source of the 7 T cell receptor beta chains below, sequenced in a study of naive CD8 T cells in extremely preterm neonates. Deliveries were elective term cesareans at roughly 35-41 weeks, with no labor or membrane rupture. The table came from immunoSEQ multiplex PCR; TCRdb's copy has only in-frame clones and leaves some out. The data contain about 4,900 clones, approximately 97% of them singletons. Specimen: naive CD8+ T cells from cord blood. All receptors come from a newborn in good health.

The chain's CDR3 is CASSIAGGTEAFF. In nucleotides, the CDR3 is TGTGCCAGTAGTATAGCAGGGGGCACTGAAGCTTTCTTT. This chain joins TRBV19 and TRBJ1-1; 7 bases match TRBD1. The CDR3 is made up of 13 amino acids. Per the germline V gene, CDR1 is LNHDA and CDR2 is SQIVND (reference sequence). Trimming at V came to 1 base and at J to 4 bases, leaving 0 bases not matched to a gene.

This clone was seen only a few times. The J gene is TRBJ1-3, the V gene TRBV7-9; the D gene is possibly TRBD1 (5 bases). The CDR3 consists of 13 residues. Germline assignment: CDR1 SEHNR and CDR2 FQNEAQ (reference sequence). V was pared by 6 bases and J by 0 bases, with 6 bases between. In DNA form, the CDR3 reads TGTGCCAGCAGGGACAACTCTGGAAACACCATATATTTT. This gives the protein CASRDNSGNTIYF.

The chain couples TRBV12-5 to TRBJ2-2; 7 nucleotides agree with TRBD2. CDR3 length: 14 residues. V trimming: 3 bases; J trimming: 3 bases; junction bases outside the gene matches: 1. CDR1 LGHNT and CDR2 FRNRAP come from the germline V gene. The CDR3 protein is CASGFRGDTGELFF. In DNA, the CDR3 is TGTGCTAGTGGTTTCCGGGGGGACACCGGGGAGCTGTTTTTT.

The chain is built from TRBV20-1 and TRBJ1-2, with no clear D. Germline V lookup: CDR1 DFQATT, CDR2 SNEGSKA (reference sequence). The germline V and J ends were trimmed by 2 bases and 5 bases, with 3 bases remaining between them. The CDR3 has 10 residues. In nucleotides, the CDR3 is TGCAGTGCTAGACAATATGGCTACACCTTC. As protein: CSARQYGYTF.

The J gene is TRBJ2-3, the V gene TRBV4-3; TRBD1 matches 9 bases. Germline-derived CDR1 and CDR2 are LGHNA and YSLEER. The CDR3 contains 16 residues. Trimming took 0 bases from V and 3 from J; bases not matched to a gene: 4. The CDR3 is CASSQDGQGRTDTQYF. Written as DNA, the CDR3 is TGCGCCAGCAGCCAAGACGGACAGGGGAGAACAGATACGCAGTATTTT.

This chain connects TRBV4-3 to TRBJ2-3, with D perhaps matching TRBD1 (5 bases). Germline V gives CDR1 LGHNA, CDR2 YSLEER. Deletions cut 2 bases from V and 1 base from J, with 7 bases between. This CDR3 spans 14 amino acids. DNA for the CDR3: TGCGCCAGCAGCCAAAAACAGGGCACAGATACGCAGTATTTT. Translated: CASSQKQGTDTQYF.

This clone came up once. The V gene is TRBV30, the J gene TRBJ2-1, with TRBD2 matching over 7 bases. Germline V gene data show CDR1 as GTSNPN and CDR2 as SVGIG (reference sequence). This CDR3 is 14 amino acids long. The V gene end was trimmed by 2 bases and the J gene end by 5 bases; junction bases not matched to a gene: 6. CDR3 coding DNA: TGTGCCTGGAGTTGGAGGCTAGCGGACAATGAGCAGTTCTTC. This codes for CAWSWRLADNEQFF. Variable domain in full (rest from reference TRBV30 and TRBJ2-1): SQTIHQWPATLVQPVGSPLSLECTVEGTSNPNLYWYRQAAGRGLQLLFYSVGIGQISSEVPQNLSASRPQDRQFILSSKKLLLSDSGFYLCAWSWRLADNEQFFGPGTRLTVL.